The 25 T cell receptor beta chains reported below all come from one sample, sequenced in a study of blood T cell repertoires in COVID-19. Sequencing was performed with immunoSEQ multiplex PCR; in TCRdb, only in-frame clones are kept and a portion is missing. Here the sample spans about 100,000 clones, almost 90% being singletons. Sequencing input: peripheral blood. The source is a human donor in a cohort sampled during active COVID-19.

This rearrangement joins TRBV27 to TRBJ2-3, with D uncertain. The germline V and J ends were trimmed by 8 bases and 2 bases, with 11 bases remaining between them. From germline, CDR1 is MNHEY and CDR2 SMNVEV (reference sequence). This CDR3 has 13 residues. For the CDR3, the DNA is TGTGCCAGCCGCCGATCAGTCACAGATACGCAGTATTTT. Translated, it gives CASRRSVTDTQYF.

The rearrangement joins TRBV27 to TRBJ2-4, with a weak D call TRBD1 (5 bases). In germline, CDR1 is MNHEY, CDR2 SMNVEV (reference sequence). This CDR3 has 17 residues. V lost 6 bases and J lost 0, with 18 bases in between. The CDR3 nucleotides read TGTGCCAGCAGCCCGGCCTTGACAGTCCTAGCCAAAAACATTCAGTACTTC. The encoded protein is CASSPALTVLAKNIQYF.

The chain joins TRBV19 to TRBJ1-2; the D gene is possibly TRBD1 (5 bases). V was clipped by 3 bases and J by 1 base, with 15 bases between them. Germline CDR1 LNHDA, CDR2 SQIVND (reference sequence). CDR3 length: 16 amino acids. This CDR3 reads CASSMGTGYDNYGYTF. The CDR3 DNA follows: TGTGCCAGTAGTATGGGCACAGGATATGATAACTATGGCTACACCTTC.

This chain connects TRBV27 to TRBJ1-5; perhaps TRBD1 as D (6 bases). The CDR3 has 18 amino acids. V shed 5 bases and J shed 2 bases, with 22 bases lying between them. CDR1 is MNHEY and CDR2 is SMNVEV in the germline V gene (reference sequence). CDR3 DNA sequence: TGTGCCAGCAGTCCTATAGTCCGGCAACAGGGAGGCAATCAGCCCCAGCATTTT. Protein product: CASSPIVRQQGGNQPQHF.

V is TRBV5-4 and J is TRBJ2-2; TRBD1 matches 10 bases. Germline V gene sequence: CDR1 SGHNT, CDR2 YYREEE (reference sequence). The CDR3 extends over 14 amino acids. The V segment lost 2 bases and the J segment 7 bases; nucleotides outside the gene matches: 2. The CDR3 is CASSFGTGVGELFF. CDR3 bases: TGTGCCAGCAGCTTCGGGACAGGGGTCGGGGAGCTGTTTTTT.

For the CDR3, the DNA is TGTGCCAGCAGTTACCCACTCTACAATGAGCAGTTCTTC. Translated, it gives CASSYPLYNEQFF. The rearrangement links TRBV6-2 or TRBV6-3 to TRBJ2-1; D unclear. Deletions cut 2 bases from V and 3 bases from J, with 5 bases between. The CDR3 sequence is 13 residues long. Germline lookup yields CDR1 MNHEY and CDR2 SVGEGT.

This clone was seen a single time. This chain uses TRBV6-5 with TRBJ2-5; TRBD1 matches 10 bases. The length of the CDR3 is 15 residues. Germline-derived CDR1 and CDR2 are MNHEY and SVGAGI. Trimming cost V 5 bases and J 5 bases; bases outside gene matches: 8. As DNA, the CDR3 is TGTGCCAGCAGTAGGGGGGACAGGGGTCGGGAGACCCAGTACTTC. Its translation: CASSRGDRGRETQYF.

In this sample, this clone is medium-sized. The chain joins TRBV28 to TRBJ2-2; 10 bases agree with TRBD2. This CDR3 spans 16 amino acids. With 5 bases clipped from V and 3 bases from J, the junction kept 6 bases outside the gene matches. Germline CDR1 MDHEN, CDR2 SYDVKM. The chain's CDR3 is CASSRTSGKYTGELFF. DNA for the CDR3: TGTGCCAGCAGTAGGACTAGCGGAAAGTACACCGGGGAGCTGTTTTTT.

The chain couples TRBV5-1 to TRBJ1-4; tentative D call: TRBD1 (5 bases). Germline lookup yields CDR1 SGHRS and CDR2 YFSETQ. V gave up 0 bases and J gave up 6 bases, with 12 bases separating them. The CDR3 is made up of 15 amino acids. As DNA, the CDR3 is TGCGCCAGCAGCTTGGCCCCCGGGGGTGATGAAAAACTGTTTTTT. Amino acids: CASSLAPGGDEKLFF.

J is TRBJ1-2 and V is TRBV6-4, with a tentative D call TRBD1 (5 bases). The CDR3 extends over 15 amino acids. Per germline, CDR1 MRHNA and CDR2 SNTAGT. Trimming left V 6 bases short and J 2 bases short, with 16 bases between. CDR3 bases: TGTGCCAGCAGAACCGCAGCGCGGGGGAACTATGGCTACACCTTC. This encodes CASRTAARGNYGYTF.

V and J are TRBV5-8 and TRBJ2-1; 10 nucleotides line up with TRBD2. Germline values: CDR1 SGHTS, CDR2 YDEGEE. CDR3 length: 17 amino acids. J gave up 1 base and V 2 bases, and 6 bases lay outside the gene matches. CDR3 in DNA: TGTGCCAGCAGCTTTTCCGGGACTAGCGTTTCCTACAATGAGCAGTTCTTC. Its protein product is CASSFSGTSVSYNEQFF.

V usage is TRBV6-6 and J usage is TRBJ2-2, with D possibly TRBD1 on 7 matching bases. Germline values: CDR1 MNHNY, CDR2 SVGAGI (reference sequence). V lost 6 bases, J lost 7 bases, and 15 bases lay in between. The CDR3 is 14 residues long. CDR3 nucleotide sequence: TGTGCCAGCAGGCAGGGGGGAGGCGGCGGGGAGCTGTTTTTT. Translation: CASRQGGGGGELFF.

The V gene is TRBV19, the J gene TRBJ2-3; 11 nucleotides line up with TRBD1. CDR3 size: 16 residues. J was trimmed by 2 bases and V by 5 bases; bases with no gene match: 6. CDR1 is LNHDA and CDR2 is SQIVND in the germline V gene (reference sequence). The DNA for the CDR3 is TGTGCCAGTAGTCCCCTGGGACAGGGGGTCACAGATACGCAGTATTTT. Residues: CASSPLGQGVTDTQYF.

The CDR3 spells CASSLITTGGREKLFF. The CDR3 DNA sequence: TGTGCCAGCAGTTTGATTACGACAGGGGGTAGGGAAAAACTGTTTTTT. This chain joins TRBV28 and TRBJ1-4; 9 bases are a match to TRBD1. This CDR3 is built from 16 residues. Losses at the gene ends were 3 bases for V and 8 bases for J; bases not matched to a gene: 10. Looked up from germline, CDR1 is MDHEN and CDR2 is SYDVKM.

CDR3 loop: CASRLAGVSYEQYF. The CDR3 DNA follows: TGTGCCAGCCGATTAGCGGGAGTGTCCTACGAGCAGTACTTC. This rearrangement joins TRBV6-5 to TRBJ2-7; 9 nucleotides agree with TRBD2. The V and J ends lost 8 bases and 1 base, in that order; junction bases with no gene match: 6. Germline V CDR1 and CDR2: MNHEY, SVGAGI. The CDR3 has 14 residues.

The gene calls are TRBV6-5 and TRBJ2-7, with 7 bases matching TRBD1. V shed 4 bases, J shed 6 bases, and the junction held 6 bases outside the gene matches. CDR3 length: 13 amino acids. Germline V gives CDR1 MNHEY, CDR2 SVGAGI. CDR3 DNA sequence: TGTGCCAGCAGTTTAACAGGGGCCGGCGAGCAGTACTTC. It yields the protein CASSLTGAGEQYF.

This rearrangement joins TRBV30 to TRBJ2-7, with D tentatively TRBD2 (5 bases). Trimming cost V 1 base and J 0 bases, with 10 bases left between them. Germline loops: CDR1 GTSNPN, CDR2 SVGIG (reference sequence). The CDR3 is 14 amino acids. In nucleotides, the CDR3 is TGTGCCTGGAGTGGCGGGCCTGGCTCCTACGAGCAGTACTTC. This codes for CAWSGGPGSYEQYF.

This clone was seen just once. The rearrangement uses TRBV11-2 and TRBJ2-7; no reliable D call. V dropped 2 bases and J dropped 3 bases, with 2 bases sitting between them. The CDR3 consists of 11 residues. The germline CDR1 and CDR2 sequences are SGHAT and FQNNGV. CDR3: CASSLYYEQYF. The CDR3 DNA sequence: TGTGCCAGCAGCTTATACTACGAGCAGTACTTC.

The V and J genes are TRBV28 and TRBJ1-1; D is undetermined. Germline CDR1 and CDR2: MDHEN and SYDVKM. V was trimmed by 8 bases and J by 0 bases, leaving 10 bases between them. The CDR3 is made up of 13 amino acids. The CDR3 coding sequence is TGTGCCAGCCACACCCCAGTGAACACTGAAGCTTTCTTT. Translating gives CASHTPVNTEAFF.

The rearrangement uses TRBV14 and TRBJ2-1, with 13 bases aligning to TRBD2. The CDR3 contains 15 residues. Germline trimming cut 3 bases from V and 8 bases from J; bases unmatched to any gene: 4. Germline V lookup: CDR1 SGHDN, CDR2 FVKESK. Here the CDR3 DNA reads TGTGCCAGCAGCCACCTAGGACTAGCGGGAGATGAGCAGTTCTTC. Protein sequence: CASSHLGLAGDEQFF.

The chain combines TRBV6-4 with TRBJ2-2; TRBD2 is a possible D gene (7 bases). The CDR3 has 18 residues. Germline V CDR1 and CDR2: MRHNA, SNTAGT. Between the trimmed V and J ends, which lost 6 bases and 2 bases, there was a span of 22 bases. The CDR3 loop reads CASRATSERGTNTGELFF. The CDR3 nucleotides read TGTGCCAGCAGAGCTACTAGCGAGAGGGGGACTAACACCGGGGAGCTGTTTTTT.

V usage is TRBV6-1 and J usage is TRBJ1-6; 7 bases agree with TRBD1. The CDR3 runs to 16 residues. CDR1 and CDR2 (germline): MNHNS, SASEGT. V lost 4 bases to trimming and J lost 7 bases; unmatched junction nucleotides: 10. The CDR3 DNA sequence: TGTGCCAGCAGTGCCCCAACAGGGGTGGGGAATTCACCCCTCCACTTT. Its translation: CASSAPTGVGNSPLHF.

To note about this clone: The limits of the CDR3 on the DNA are not certain, so only TCRdb's listed CDR3 is given. CDR3: CASSFGPGRSYEQYF. The rearrangement uses TRBV27 and TRBJ2-7; TRBD1 was called by the table and not checked on the DNA. Per germline, CDR1 MNHEY and CDR2 SMNVEV (reference sequence). The CDR3 adds up to 15 amino acids, both ends counted.

The chain recombines TRBV19 with TRBJ1-4; the D is unclear. The CDR3 length is 14 residues. Germline values: CDR1 LNHDA, CDR2 SQIVND (reference sequence). Trimming took 4 bases from V and 4 from J, leaving 10 bases between them. CDR3 sequence: CASSTPEGNEKLFF. The CDR3 DNA reads TGTGCCAGTAGTACGCCCGAGGGTAATGAAAAACTGTTTTTT.

By share of the sample, this clone is medium-sized. CDR3 loop: CASSPVTARQYDNEQFF. DNA of the CDR3: TGTGCCAGCTCACCAGTTACAGCCAGACAATATGACAATGAGCAGTTCTTC. The chain carries TRBV18 and TRBJ2-1; D is unresolved. Germline CDR1 KGHSH, CDR2 LQKENI. This CDR3 spans 17 amino acids. Trimming removed 2 bases from V and 5 bases from J, with 19 bases in between.